The source of this TCR beta chain is a study of patients and donors after allogeneic stem cell transplantation. This clonotype appeared a few times. Germline values: CDR1 DFQATT, CDR2 SNEGSKA (reference sequence). V was trimmed by 6 bases and J by 4 bases, leaving 24 bases between them. The CDR3 consists of 16 residues. TCRdb re-analysed the RT-PCR reads in MiXCR, keeping a single row per CDR3 protein. The sample lists roughly 960,000 distinct CDR3 sequences, roughly 18% seen once, with roughly 6% in the top ten. The chain joins TRBV20-1 to TRBJ1-2; a weak D match, TRBD1 (5 bases). Sequenced material: blood, either unsorted or a sorted T cell fraction (not recorded which). The clonotype originates from a human donor who was either an allogeneic HSCT recipient or a stem cell or donor lymphocyte infusion donor (not recorded which). It is not recorded whose cells these are; they may come from a transplant donor. The chain's CDR3 is CSAHRLQFRESYGYTF. In DNA form, the CDR3 reads TGCAGTGCACACCGGCTCCAATTCAGGGAAAGCTATGGCTACACCTTC.